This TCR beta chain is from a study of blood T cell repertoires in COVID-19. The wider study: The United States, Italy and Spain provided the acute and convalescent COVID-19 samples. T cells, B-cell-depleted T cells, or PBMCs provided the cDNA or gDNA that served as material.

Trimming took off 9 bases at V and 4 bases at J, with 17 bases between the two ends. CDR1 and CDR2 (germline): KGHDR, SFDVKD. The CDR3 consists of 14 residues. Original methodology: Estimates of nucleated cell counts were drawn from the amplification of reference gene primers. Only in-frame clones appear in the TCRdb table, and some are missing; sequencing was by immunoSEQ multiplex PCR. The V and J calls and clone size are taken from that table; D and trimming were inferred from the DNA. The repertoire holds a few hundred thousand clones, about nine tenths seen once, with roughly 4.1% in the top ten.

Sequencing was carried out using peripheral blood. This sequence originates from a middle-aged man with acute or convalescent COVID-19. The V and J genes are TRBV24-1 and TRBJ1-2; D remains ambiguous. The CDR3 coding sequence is TGTGCCACCCTACCCGCGGTATCTAGCTATGGCTACACCTTC. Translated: CATLPAVSSYGYTF.